This is a list of T cell receptor beta chains from one sample in a study of CD8 T cells in Susac syndrome. TCRdb called the immunoSEQ multiplex PCR reads again in MiXCR, with one record for every CDR3 protein. Found here are approximately 150,000 distinct CDR3 sequences, just under 95% of them singletons; the top ten hold 0.12% to 0.15%. Sequencing was done on a sample of CD4+ T cells from PBMCs. The receptors here all came from a human donor in good health. CDR3s include the opening cysteine and the closing phenylalanine or tryptophan. Fields, in order: D gene, J gene, V gene, clone size, CDR3 protein, CDR3 DNA. A D gene is named only where the DNA matches it firmly. Clone size, where shown, is once, few, many, or a class for clones that have expanded.

-	TRBJ2-5	TRBV19	-	CASNKGQQETQYF	TGTGCCAGTAATAAAGGGCAGCAAGAGACCCAGTACTTC
-	TRBJ1-5	TRBV30	once	CAWSVEGNQPQHF	TGTGCCTGGAGTGTGGAGGGAAATCAGCCCCAGCATTTT
-	TRBJ1-4	TRBV5-4	-	CASSLNRGGGAEKLFF	TGTGCCAGCAGCTTGAACCGGGGTGGGGGAGCTGAAAAACTGTTTTTT
TRBD2	TRBJ2-3	TRBV2	once	CASRRTSGDTQYF	TGTGCCAGCAGGAGGACTAGCGGAGATACGCAGTATTTT
-	TRBJ2-5	TRBV5-4	-	CASSFDPTETQYF	TGTGCCAGCAGCTTCGACCCAACAGAGACCCAGTACTTC
-	TRBJ2-2	TRBV2	-	CASHAVANTGELFF	TGTGCGAGCCATGCAGTCGCGAACACCGGGGAGCTGTTTTTT
TRBD2	TRBJ2-5	TRBV11-2	-	CASSGAGKTQYF	TGTGCCAGCTCCGGAGCGGGGAAGACCCAGTACTTC
-	TRBJ2-1	TRBV20-1	-	CSARKGEGRYNEQFF	TGCAGTGCTAGAAAGGGGGAGGGGAGGTACAATGAGCAGTTCTTC
-	TRBJ1-1	TRBV2	-	CASSSESDTEAFF	TGTGCCAGCAGTAGTGAGTCAGACACTGAAGCTTTCTTT
TRBD1	TRBJ1-5	TRBV29-1	-	CSVGQRNQPQHF	TGCAGCGTGGGACAGCGCAATCAGCCCCAGCATTTT
-	TRBJ1-1	TRBV6-6	-	CASRSQGRSSTEAFF	TGTGCCAGCAGGTCGCAGGGGCGTTCCAGCACTGAAGCTTTCTTT
-	TRBJ2-3	TRBV7-2	-	CASRRGSGDTQYF	TGTGCCAGCAGAAGGGGGTCGGGAGATACGCAGTATTTT
-	TRBJ2-7	TRBV5-6	-	CASSLVGLEQYF	TGTGCCAGCAGCTTGGTAGGGCTCGAGCAGTACTTC
TRBD1	TRBJ1-2	TRBV9	-	CASSIGQGSYGYTF	TGTGCCAGCAGCATCGGACAGGGCAGCTATGGCTACACCTTC
-	TRBJ2-5	TRBV12-3/TRBV12-4	-	CASARTLQRETQYF	TGTGCCAGTGCCCGGACACTCCAAAGGGAGACCCAGTACTTC
TRBD2	TRBJ2-7	TRBV29-1	-	CSVEGTSGASYEQYF	TGCAGCGTCGAGGGGACTAGCGGGGCTTCCTACGAGCAGTACTTC
-	TRBJ1-1	TRBV5-1	-	CASSLGPVSNTEAFF	TGCGCCAGCAGCTTGGGCCCCGTCTCGAACACTGAAGCTTTCTTT